This entry concerns a single TCR beta chain. The data were obtained in a study of blood T cell repertoires in COVID-19. Study context: Material from acute and convalescent COVID-19 was sourced from the United States, Italy and Spain. T cells, B-cell-depleted T cells, or PBMCs supplied cDNA or gDNA.

Study processing details: Amplification with reference gene primers provided the estimates of nucleated cell counts. Profiled with immunoSEQ multiplex PCR; TCRdb holds only in-frame clones, not every one. The D gene and trimming were derived from the DNA, and the V and J assignments and clone size from that table. This table has some 200,000 clones, around 81% appearing once. The V end lost 3 bases, the J end lost 6 bases, and 12 bases lay between the germline ends. This CDR3 is built from 14 residues. Germline V gene sequence: CDR1 LNHDA, CDR2 SQIVND (reference sequence). The sample was peripheral blood. This TCR derives from an elderly woman with COVID-19, enrolled during active disease. V gene TRBV19 combines with J gene TRBJ1-5, with a weak D call TRBD1 (5 bases). CDR3 nucleotides: TGTGCCAGTAGTATTACAGGAATGGGTCAGCCCCAGCATTTT. Protein product: CASSITGMGQPQHF.